The 8 T cell receptor beta chains below were found in one sample sequenced in a study of blood T cell repertoires in COVID-19. Profiling relied on immunoSEQ multiplex PCR, and the TCRdb table lists in-frame clones only, not all of them. Found here are more than 75,000 clones, approximately 81% of them singletons; the top ten hold roughly 15%. Input material: peripheral blood. Source of these receptors: a woman aged 70 to 79 with acute or convalescent COVID-19.

The chain is built from TRBV9 and TRBJ2-2, with 8 positions matching TRBD1. The CDR3 is 16 amino acids. The ends lost 3 bases at V and 6 bases at J; junction bases unmatched: 10. Germline V gene lookup returns CDR1 SGDLS and CDR2 YYNGEE. The CDR3 nucleotides read TGTGCCAGCAGCGCAGGACAGGGAAGTTTGGCCGGGGAGCTGTTTTTT. The encoded protein is CASSAGQGSLAGELFF.

The CDR3 loop is CASSAQGFEWGGENTEAFF. The CDR3 DNA is TGTGCCAGCAGCGCTCAGGGATTTGAATGGGGTGGGGAGAACACTGAAGCTTTCTTT. V is TRBV7-9 and J is TRBJ1-1; tentative D call: TRBD1 (5 bases). The CDR3 extends over 19 amino acids. Germline CDR1 is SEHNR and CDR2 is FQNEAQ (reference sequence). The V end lost 5 bases, the J end lost 1 base, and 26 bases lay between the germline ends.

The chain uses TRBV7-8 and TRBJ1-3, with 9 bases identical to TRBD1. The germline V gene has CDR1 SGHVS and CDR2 FQNEAQ. The CDR3 has 17 amino acids. J gave up 0 bases and V 5 bases, and 8 bases lay outside the gene matches. The chain's CDR3 is CASSPRTGDFSGNTIYF. CDR3 DNA: TGTGCCAGCAGCCCGCGGACAGGGGACTTCTCTGGAAACACCATATATTTT.

The gene calls are TRBV6-6 and TRBJ1-2, with TRBD1 matching 9 bases. The CDR3 runs 14 residues. Germline loops: CDR1 MNHNY, CDR2 SVGAGI (reference sequence). The V segment lost 7 bases and the J segment 4 bases; nucleotides outside the gene matches: 7. In nucleotides, the CDR3 is TGTGCCAGCATTAGGGACAGGGTGGTCTATGGCTACACCTTC. Residues: CASIRDRVVYGYTF.

V and J are TRBV7-9 and TRBJ1-1; a possible D gene is TRBD1 (6 bases). The germline V gene encodes CDR1 SEHNR and CDR2 FQNEAQ (reference sequence). This CDR3 has 15 amino acids. V lost 8 bases and J lost 3, with 19 bases in between. CDR3 region: CASEPFRGWDTEAFF. The CDR3, as DNA: TGTGCCAGCGAGCCATTTAGGGGGTGGGACACTGAAGCTTTCTTT.

The chain is built from TRBV6-4 and TRBJ1-2; TRBD1 is a possible D gene (5 bases). Germline V gives CDR1 MRHNA, CDR2 SNTAGT. Trimming left V 3 bases short and J 6 bases short, with 14 bases between. This CDR3 has 14 amino acids. The CDR3 DNA follows: TGTGCCAGCAGTGAATTCCTAGGGGTGGATGGCTACACCTTC. Protein: CASSEFLGVDGYTF.

J is TRBJ2-1 and V is TRBV5-4; D call uncertain. Germline V gene lookup returns CDR1 SGHNT and CDR2 YYREEE (reference sequence). Trimming cost V 4 bases and J 8 bases, with 7 bases left between them. The CDR3 contains 11 residues. CDR3 nucleotide sequence: TGTGCCAGCAGCCATGAGTATGAGCAGTTCTTC. Translated, it gives CASSHEYEQFF. The complete variable domain, with remaining parts taken from reference TRBV5-4 and TRBJ2-1, reads ETGVTQSPTHLIKTRGQQVTLRCSSQSGHNTVSWYQQALGQGPQFIFQYYREEENGRGNFPPRFSGLQFPNYSSELNVNALELDDSALYLCASSHEYEQFFGPGTRLTVL.

The rearrangement joins TRBV27 to TRBJ2-6, with 7 bases matching TRBD1. Germline CDR1 reads MNHEY; CDR2 reads SMNVEV (reference sequence). The CDR3 is 17 amino acids. J lost 0 bases, V lost 5 bases, and 7 bases had no gene match. Written as DNA, the CDR3 is TGTGCCAGCAGTCCACAGGACAGGCCCTCTGGGGCCAACGTCCTGACTTTC. This encodes CASSPQDRPSGANVLTF.